In its sample, the clone carrying this TCR beta chain was seen many times. These data originate in a study of Graves' ophthalmopathy and Graves' hyperthyroidism. A diagnosis was made from clinical symptoms together with serum thyroxine, TRAb, thyroid ultrasound and orbital computed tomography. Amplified TCR beta CDR3 regions were obtained using RNA transcripts as template. The library came from an HTBI-primed first-round RT-PCR and a second-round multiplex PCR. Each CDR3 protein is one row after TCRdb ran MiXCR on the multiplex PCR reads. The sample includes approximately 640,000 distinct CDR3 sequences, about two fifths of them seen just once. The CDR3 is 15 residues long. Trimming took 2 bases from V and 0 from J, leaving 8 bases between them. Germline V CDR1 and CDR2: SGHTA, FQGNSA.

The source material was peripheral blood. The TCR was taken from an adult man with Graves' ophthalmopathy. V and J are TRBV7-2 and TRBJ1-5; D unresolved. The CDR3 loop is CASSLWGGSNQPQHF. DNA of the CDR3: TGTGCCAGCAGCTTATGGGGAGGTAGCAATCAGCCCCAGCATTTT.